The rows below give T cell receptor beta chains drawn from one sample of a study of blood T cell repertoires in COVID-19. The protocol was immunoSEQ multiplex PCR, while the TCRdb copy is restricted to in-frame clones and leaves out a portion. The sample includes approximately 210,000 clones, around 80% of them seen just once. Material: peripheral blood. Source of these receptors: a woman between 35 and 50 years old with acute or convalescent COVID-19. The conserved cysteine and the conserved F or W are not part of the CDR3 here. The size of a clone is reported for some rows only, either as once, few or many, or as a class for expanded clones.

v_gene	j_gene	abundance	CDR3aa
TRBV5-1	TRBJ2-2	-	ASSFISGGNTGELF
TRBV5-5	TRBJ2-3	-	ASSLEGLAGGRQHTDTQY
TRBV6-1	TRBJ1-2	-	ASSEGAIYGYT
TRBV13	TRBJ2-7	-	ASSPPPLRGISYEQY
TRBV30	TRBJ1-1	-	AWSTYDRVNTEAF
TRBV5-1	TRBJ2-3	-	ASSSLADTQY
TRBV5-6	TRBJ1-6	-	ASSLIQGDNSPLH
TRBV7-2	TRBJ2-7	-	ASSPRQGTYEQY
TRBV11-3	TRBJ1-1	-	ASSTRGTGGSRPF
TRBV5-1	TRBJ2-5	-	ASSAGGLARQETQY
TRBV7-9	TRBJ1-2	-	ASSWTTDNYGYT
TRBV19	TRBJ2-7	-	ASSKTGTGLNEQY
TRBV6-5	TRBJ1-1	once	ASSSLQVLAEAF
TRBV21-1	TRBJ2-7	-	ASSAGDRGYEQY
TRBV4-3	TRBJ2-7	-	ASSPSFGETYEQY
TRBV13	TRBJ2-7	-	ASSLGSVTTQREQY
TRBV7-8	TRBJ1-2	once	ASSLAAYGYT
TRBV5-6	TRBJ1-1	-	ASSEVDSVNTEAF
TRBV4-2	TRBJ2-3	-	ASSQDGAGGTTDTQY
TRBV15	TRBJ2-7	-	ATSRDKGQDYEQY
TRBV3-1/TRBV3-2	TRBJ1-6	-	ASSPSANSPLH
TRBV5-5	TRBJ2-2	-	ASSPSTNTGELF
TRBV6-1	TRBJ1-1	-	ASSERGLNTEAF
TRBV30	TRBJ2-2	-	AWGAGNEAGELF
TRBV6-4	TRBJ2-2	-	ASSEGAGTGELF
TRBV6-2/TRBV6-3	TRBJ2-1	-	ASSTRQGNNEQF
TRBV5-4	TRBJ1-1	-	ASRSGTGRSEAF
TRBV10-3	TRBJ1-3	-	AISESPTGSGNTIY
TRBV6-1	TRBJ1-1	once	ASSEARTGGGGEAF
TRBV2	TRBJ1-2	-	ASAQGGGYGYT
TRBV7-3	TRBJ2-2	-	ASSRRGTGELF
TRBV4-2	TRBJ2-1	many	ASSQQASGGAYNEQF
TRBV29-1	TRBJ1-4	-	SVESAGWEEKLF
TRBV15	TRBJ1-1	-	ATSETGVNTEAF
TRBV12-3/TRBV12-4	TRBJ1-3	few	ASSFGQGNTIY
TRBV18	TRBJ2-7	-	ASSPTVSYEQY
TRBV7-9	TRBJ2-7	-	ASSQTGGQSSYEQY
TRBV19	TRBJ2-4	-	ASTYRGHLARDIQY
TRBV7-9	TRBJ1-5	-	ASSFREGGSDQPQH
TRBV3-1/TRBV3-2	TRBJ2-3	-	ASSQEDKRDTDTQY
TRBV3-1/TRBV3-2	TRBJ1-1	-	ASSPNPPGQGIRSTEAF
TRBV7-9	TRBJ1-1	-	ASSLVTGRNTEAF